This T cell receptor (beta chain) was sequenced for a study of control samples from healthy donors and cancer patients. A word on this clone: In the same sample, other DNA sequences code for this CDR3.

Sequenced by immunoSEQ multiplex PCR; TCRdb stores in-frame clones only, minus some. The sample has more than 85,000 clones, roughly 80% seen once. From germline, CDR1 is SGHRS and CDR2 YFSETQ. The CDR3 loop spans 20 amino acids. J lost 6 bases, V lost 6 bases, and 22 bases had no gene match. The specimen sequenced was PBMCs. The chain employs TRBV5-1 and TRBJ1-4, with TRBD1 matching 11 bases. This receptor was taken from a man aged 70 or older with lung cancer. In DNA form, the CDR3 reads TGCGCCAGCACCTCCGTGGGGCTGGACAGGGGGCGTGCGGGGGATGAAAAACTGTTTTTT. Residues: CASTSVGLDRGRAGDEKLFF.